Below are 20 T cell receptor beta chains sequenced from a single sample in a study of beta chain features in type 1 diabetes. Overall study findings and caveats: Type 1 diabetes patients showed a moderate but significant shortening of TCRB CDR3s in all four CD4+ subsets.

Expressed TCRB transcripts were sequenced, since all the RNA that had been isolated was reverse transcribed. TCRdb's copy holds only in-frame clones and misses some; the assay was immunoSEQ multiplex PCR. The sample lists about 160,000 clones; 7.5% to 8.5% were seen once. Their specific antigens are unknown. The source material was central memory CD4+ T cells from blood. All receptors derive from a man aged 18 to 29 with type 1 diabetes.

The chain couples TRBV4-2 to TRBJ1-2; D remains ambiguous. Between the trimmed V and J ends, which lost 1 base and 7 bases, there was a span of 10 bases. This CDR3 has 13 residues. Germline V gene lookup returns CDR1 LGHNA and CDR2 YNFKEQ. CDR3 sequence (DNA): TGTGCCAGCAGCCAAGGATCGGAGGGTGGCTACACCTTC. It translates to CASSQGSEGGYTF.

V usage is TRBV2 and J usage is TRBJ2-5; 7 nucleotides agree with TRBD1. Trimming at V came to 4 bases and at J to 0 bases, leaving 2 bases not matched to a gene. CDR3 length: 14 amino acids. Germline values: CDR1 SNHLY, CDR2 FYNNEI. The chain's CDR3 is CASSGDRNQETQYF. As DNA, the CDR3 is TGTGCCAGCAGTGGGGACAGAAACCAAGAGACCCAGTACTTC.

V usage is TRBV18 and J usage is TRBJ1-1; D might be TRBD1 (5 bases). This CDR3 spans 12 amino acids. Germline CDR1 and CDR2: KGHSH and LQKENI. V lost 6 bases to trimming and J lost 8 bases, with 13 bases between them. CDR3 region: CASSREGSEAFF. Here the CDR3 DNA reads TGTGCCAGCTCTCGGGAGGGGTCGGAAGCTTTCTTT. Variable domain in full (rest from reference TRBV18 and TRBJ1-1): NAGVMQNPRHLVRRRGQEARLRCSPMKGHSHVYWYRQLPEEGLKFMVYLQKENIIDESGMPKERFSAEFPKEGPSILRIQQVVRGDSAAYFCASSREGSEAFFGQGTRLTVV.

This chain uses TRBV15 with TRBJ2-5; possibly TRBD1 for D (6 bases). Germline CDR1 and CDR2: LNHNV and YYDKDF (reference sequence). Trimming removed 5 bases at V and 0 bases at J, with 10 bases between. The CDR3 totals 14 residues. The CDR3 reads CATSEGGDQETQYF. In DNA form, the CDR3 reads TGTGCCACCAGCGAAGGGGGAGACCAAGAGACCCAGTACTTC.

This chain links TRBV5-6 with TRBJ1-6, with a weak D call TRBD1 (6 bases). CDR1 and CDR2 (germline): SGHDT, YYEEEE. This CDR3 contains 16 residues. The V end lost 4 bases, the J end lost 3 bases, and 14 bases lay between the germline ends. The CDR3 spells CASSGGGHFYNSPLHF. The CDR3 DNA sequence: TGTGCCAGCAGCGGCGGGGGACACTTCTATAATTCACCCCTCCACTTT.

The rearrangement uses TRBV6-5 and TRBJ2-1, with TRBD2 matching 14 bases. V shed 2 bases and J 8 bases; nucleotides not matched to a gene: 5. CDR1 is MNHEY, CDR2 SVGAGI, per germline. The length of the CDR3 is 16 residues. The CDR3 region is CASSYRLAGGPDEQFF. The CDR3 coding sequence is TGTGCCAGCAGTTACCGACTAGCGGGGGGGCCTGATGAGCAGTTCTTC.

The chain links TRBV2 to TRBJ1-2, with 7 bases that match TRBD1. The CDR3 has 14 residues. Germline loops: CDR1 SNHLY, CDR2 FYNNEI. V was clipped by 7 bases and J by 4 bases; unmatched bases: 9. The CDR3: CASIVEQGSYGYTF. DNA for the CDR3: TGTGCCAGCATAGTGGAACAGGGGAGCTATGGCTACACCTTC.

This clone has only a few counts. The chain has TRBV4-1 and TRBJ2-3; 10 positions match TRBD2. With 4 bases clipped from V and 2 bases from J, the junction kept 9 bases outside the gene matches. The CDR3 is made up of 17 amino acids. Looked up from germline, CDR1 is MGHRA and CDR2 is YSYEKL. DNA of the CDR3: TGCGCCAGCAGCCCCTTAGCGGGGGGCCCCCACACAGATACGCAGTATTTT. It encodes CASSPLAGGPHTDTQYF.

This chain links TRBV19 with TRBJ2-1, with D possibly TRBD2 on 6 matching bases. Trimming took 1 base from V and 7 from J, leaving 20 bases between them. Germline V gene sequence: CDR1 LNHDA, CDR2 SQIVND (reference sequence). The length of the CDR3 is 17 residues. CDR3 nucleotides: TGTGCCAGTAGTATAGCGGCGGAGGAGGGAGTGACGAATGAGCAGTTCTTC. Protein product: CASSIAAEEGVTNEQFF.

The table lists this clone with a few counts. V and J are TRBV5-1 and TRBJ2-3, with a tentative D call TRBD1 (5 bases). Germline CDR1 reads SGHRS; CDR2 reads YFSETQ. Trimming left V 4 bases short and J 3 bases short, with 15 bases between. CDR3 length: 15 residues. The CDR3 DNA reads TGCGCCAGCAGCCGCAAGACAGAAGAGACAGATACGCAGTATTTT. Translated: CASSRKTEETDTQYF.

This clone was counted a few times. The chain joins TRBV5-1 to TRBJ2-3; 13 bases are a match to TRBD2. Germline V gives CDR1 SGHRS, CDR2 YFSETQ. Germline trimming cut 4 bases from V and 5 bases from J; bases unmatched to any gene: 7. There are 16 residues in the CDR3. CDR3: CASSGTSGGAKDTQYF. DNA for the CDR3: TGCGCCAGCAGCGGTACTAGCGGGGGGGCCAAAGATACGCAGTATTTT.

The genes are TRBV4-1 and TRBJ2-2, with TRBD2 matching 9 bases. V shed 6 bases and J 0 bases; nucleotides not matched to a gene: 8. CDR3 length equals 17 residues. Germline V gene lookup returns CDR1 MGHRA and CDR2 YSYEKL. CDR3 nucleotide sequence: TGCGCCAGCAGGCAATTTCTAGCGGGGACGAACACCGGGGAGCTGTTTTTT. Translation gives CASRQFLAGTNTGELFF.

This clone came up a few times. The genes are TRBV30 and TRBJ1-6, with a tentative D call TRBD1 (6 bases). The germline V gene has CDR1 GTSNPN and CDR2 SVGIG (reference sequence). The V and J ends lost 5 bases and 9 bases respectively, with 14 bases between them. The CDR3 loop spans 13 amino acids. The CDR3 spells CAWETGRGSPLHF. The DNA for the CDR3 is TGTGCCTGGGAAACAGGGCGAGGTTCACCCCTCCACTTT.

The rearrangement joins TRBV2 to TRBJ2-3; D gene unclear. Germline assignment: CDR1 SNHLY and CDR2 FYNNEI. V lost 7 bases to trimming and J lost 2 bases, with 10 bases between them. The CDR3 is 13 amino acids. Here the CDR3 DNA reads TGTGCCAGCAAACGCGGCCACACAGATACGCAGTATTTT. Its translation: CASKRGHTDTQYF.

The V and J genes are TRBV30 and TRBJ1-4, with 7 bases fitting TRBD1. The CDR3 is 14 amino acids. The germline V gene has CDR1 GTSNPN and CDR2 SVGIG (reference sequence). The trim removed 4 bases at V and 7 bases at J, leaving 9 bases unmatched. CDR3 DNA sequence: TGTGCCTGGAACAGGGGCGGTGATGCTGAAAAACTGTTTTTT. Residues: CAWNRGGDAEKLFF.

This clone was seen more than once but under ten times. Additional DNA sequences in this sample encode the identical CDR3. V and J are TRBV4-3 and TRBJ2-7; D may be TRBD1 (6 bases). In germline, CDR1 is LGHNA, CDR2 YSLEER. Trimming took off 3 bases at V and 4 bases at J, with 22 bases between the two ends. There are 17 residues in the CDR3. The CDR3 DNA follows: TGCGCCAGCAGCCAGGACTTTAGGACAGACTTTCCGTACGAGCAGTACTTC. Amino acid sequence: CASSQDFRTDFPYEQYF.

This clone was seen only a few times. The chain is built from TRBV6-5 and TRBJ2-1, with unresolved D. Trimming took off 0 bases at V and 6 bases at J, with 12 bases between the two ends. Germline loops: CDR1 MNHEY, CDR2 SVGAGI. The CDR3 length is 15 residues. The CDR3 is CASSYSIRVSNEQFF. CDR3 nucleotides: TGTGCCAGCAGTTACTCGATAAGAGTGTCCAATGAGCAGTTCTTC.

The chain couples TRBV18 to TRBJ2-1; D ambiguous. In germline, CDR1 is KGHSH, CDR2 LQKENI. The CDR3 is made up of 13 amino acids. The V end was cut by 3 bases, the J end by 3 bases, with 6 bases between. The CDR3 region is CASSPEFYNEQFF. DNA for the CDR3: TGTGCCAGCTCACCTGAGTTCTACAATGAGCAGTTCTTC.

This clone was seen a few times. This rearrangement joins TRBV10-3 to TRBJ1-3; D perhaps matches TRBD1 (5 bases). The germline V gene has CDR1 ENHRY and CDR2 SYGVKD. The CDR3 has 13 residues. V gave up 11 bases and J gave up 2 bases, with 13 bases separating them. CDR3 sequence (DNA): TGTGCCGTATCCCAGGGAACTGGAAACACCATATATTTT. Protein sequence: CAVSQGTGNTIYF.

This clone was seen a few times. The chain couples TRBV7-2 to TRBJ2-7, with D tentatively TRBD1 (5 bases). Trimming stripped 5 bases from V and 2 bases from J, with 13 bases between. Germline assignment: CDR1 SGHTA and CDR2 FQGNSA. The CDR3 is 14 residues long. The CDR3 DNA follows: TGTGCCAGCAGCCCCTCGTTCAGGGCCTACGAGCAGTACTTC. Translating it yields CASSPSFRAYEQYF. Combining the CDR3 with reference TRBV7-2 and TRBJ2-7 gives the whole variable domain GAGVSQSPSNKVTEKGKDVELRCDPISGHTALYWYRQSLGQGLEFLIYFQGNSAPDKSGLPSDRFSAERTGGSVSTLTIQRTQQEDSAVYLCASSPSFRAYEQYFGPGTRLTVT.